This T cell receptor beta chain was recorded in a study of OX40 agonist ivuxolimab in advanced cancers. Study summary: Patients got intravenous ivuxolimab at 0.01 to 10 mg/kg every 2 weeks. Every patient in dose escalation had hepatocellular carcinoma, melanoma, renal cell or head and neck cancer. From about 23 to 85 years was the age range, with a mean of around 54 years, and 65% to 90% were male.

Clones were read by immunoSEQ multiplex PCR, and TCRdb kept only the in-frame ones, dropping some. The repertoire holds more than 100,000 clones, with over 85% as singletons. Researchers took blood at baseline, on cycle 4 day 1, and on cycle 7 day 1. Trimming took off 3 bases at V and 0 bases at J, with 18 bases between the two ends. The CDR3 contains 17 residues. Germline V lookup: CDR1 SGHNT, CDR2 YYREEE (reference sequence). The J gene is TRBJ2-5, the V gene TRBV5-4; possible D gene TRBD2, 6 bases. The material sequenced was CD4+ or CD8+ T cells sorted from blood, taken in a trial of the OX40 agonist ivuxolimab. This sequence was found in an adult with an advanced solid tumor such as melanoma, head and neck, liver or kidney cancer. The CDR3 DNA is TGTGCCAGCAGCTCAACCGGGGGAAATCCGTACCAAGAGACCCAGTACTTC. Translating it yields CASSSTGGNPYQETQYF.